The 27 T cell receptor beta chains below were found in one sample sequenced in a study of response to subunit inactivated influenza vaccine. One entry per CDR3 protein results from TCRdb running MiXCR on the RT-PCR reads. The data contain about 570,000 distinct CDR3 sequences, approximately 10% of them singletons. The sample was also linked to a second study, of T cells expressing NK-cell markers. That paper states: UMI-tagged 5'RACE template switching yielded the TCR beta cDNA.

The sequencing used PBMCs from blood, collected on the day of vaccination. The receptors here all came from a man in his fifties who received an inactivated influenza vaccine.

This clonotype was detected ten times or more. The chain links TRBV12-3 or TRBV12-4 to TRBJ2-3, with a possible D match to TRBD1 (5 bases). V lost 6 bases, J lost 2 bases, and 12 bases lay in between. CDR3 length: 14 residues. CDR3 amino acids: CASRLWGATDTQYF. Here the CDR3 DNA reads TGTGCCAGCAGGCTCTGGGGCGCCACAGATACGCAGTATTTT.

This clonotype was recorded at least ten times. The V call is TRBV18, the J call TRBJ2-1, with D hard to call. Looked up from germline, CDR1 is KGHSH and CDR2 is LQKENI. This CDR3 is 12 amino acids long. Trimming removed 2 bases from V and 9 bases from J, with 8 bases in between. Here the CDR3 reads CASSPTEIEQFF. CDR3 coding DNA: TGTGCCAGCTCACCAACGGAAATTGAGCAGTTCTTC.

Many counts were recorded for this clonotype. The chain employs TRBV10-3 and TRBJ2-4; D gene ambiguous. The CDR3 totals 13 residues. Germline CDR1 reads ENHRY; CDR2 reads SYGVKD. With 10 bases removed from V and 9 bases from J, the gap between germline ends came to 19 bases. The CDR3 reads CATLDGGVGIQYF. The CDR3 DNA follows: TGTGCCACCTTGGACGGTGGGGTGGGCATTCAGTACTTC.

This clonotype was recorded a few times. The gene calls are TRBV9 and TRBJ2-1; TRBD1 matches 8 bases. This CDR3 has 13 amino acids. J gave up 10 bases and V 0 bases, and 3 bases lay outside the gene matches. Per germline, CDR1 SGDLS and CDR2 YYNGEE. CDR3 sequence reads: CASSVVPGGEQFF. The CDR3, as DNA: TGTGCCAGCAGCGTAGTACCAGGGGGCGAGCAGTTCTTC.

This chain joins TRBV10-3 and TRBJ2-1; D gene uncertain. CDR3 length: 13 residues. V lost 3 bases to trimming and J lost 6 bases, with 9 bases between them. Germline values: CDR1 ENHRY, CDR2 SYGVKD. For the CDR3, the DNA is TGTGCCATCAGTGACCGGTCCACCAATGAGCAGTTCTTC. This encodes CAISDRSTNEQFF.

This clonotype was found many times. The gene calls are TRBV5-1 and TRBJ2-4; 8 bases map to TRBD2. Germline V CDR1 and CDR2: SGHRS, YFSETQ. The J segment lost 1 base and the V segment lost 5 bases, leaving 5 bases of the junction unmatched. The CDR3 is made up of 15 amino acids. The CDR3 nucleotides are TGCGCCAGCAGTTCCAGCGGGAGTGCCAAAAACATTCAGTACTTC. It yields the protein CASSSSGSAKNIQYF.

This clonotype was found a few times. J is TRBJ2-7 and V is TRBV7-2, with 9 positions matching TRBD2. The ends lost 4 bases at V and 2 bases at J; junction bases unmatched: 3. The CDR3 spans 14 residues. CDR1 SGHTA and CDR2 FQGNSA come from the germline V gene. The DNA of the CDR3 is TGTGCCAGCAGCTCTTCTAGCGGGACCTACGAGCAGTACTTC. Translating gives CASSSSSGTYEQYF.

The sample holds a few counts of this clonotype. The CDR3 sequence: CAISETGGGPNTEAFF. The CDR3 coding sequence is TGTGCCATCAGTGAGACGGGGGGCGGCCCGAACACTGAAGCTTTCTTT. The chain uses TRBV10-3 and TRBJ1-1; tentatively, D is TRBD1 (6 bases). The V gene lost 2 bases and the J gene lost 1 base, with 14 bases spanning the gap. The CDR3 extends over 16 amino acids. Germline-derived CDR1 and CDR2 are ENHRY and SYGVKD.

V and J are TRBV5-1 and TRBJ2-5, with TRBD2 matching 8 bases. The germline V gene encodes CDR1 SGHRS and CDR2 YFSETQ. This CDR3 is 13 amino acids long. V shed 3 bases, J shed 6 bases, and the junction held 4 bases outside the gene matches. The CDR3, as DNA: TGCGCCAGCAGCTACTCGGGAGGGAAGACCCAGTACTTC. It codes for CASSYSGGKTQYF.

This clonotype was detected ten times or more. CDR3 protein: CASSLTLYNEQFF. The DNA of the CDR3 is TGTGCCAGCAGCTTAACCCTCTACAATGAGCAGTTCTTC. The V and J genes are TRBV7-2 and TRBJ2-1; D is unresolved. CDR1 and CDR2 from the germline V gene are SGHTA and FQGNSA. V dropped 2 bases and J dropped 3 bases, with 5 bases sitting between them. This CDR3 has 13 amino acids.

The chain joins TRBV15 to TRBJ2-5; D is unclear. The germline V gene encodes CDR1 LNHNV and CDR2 YYDKDF (reference sequence). This CDR3 region has 12 residues. V shed 2 bases and J shed 0 bases, with 1 base lying between them. The CDR3 DNA is TGTGCCACCAGCAGATACCAAGAGACCCAGTACTTC. Its translation is CATSRYQETQYF.

This clonotype appeared a few times. V and J are TRBV7-9 and TRBJ2-7; D unresolved. Germline lookup yields CDR1 SEHNR and CDR2 FQNEAQ (reference sequence). Trimming removed 5 bases at V and 0 bases at J, with 11 bases between. The CDR3 extends over 14 amino acids. CDR3 amino acids: CASSPRKSSYEQYF. CDR3 coding DNA: TGTGCCAGCAGCCCGAGAAAGAGCTCCTACGAGCAGTACTTC.

This clonotype has just a few counts. The chain employs TRBV20-1 and TRBJ2-3, with a possible D match to TRBD2 (5 bases). Looked up from germline, CDR1 is DFQATT and CDR2 is SNEGSKA (reference sequence). The V and J ends lost 2 bases and 0 bases respectively, with 15 bases between them. The CDR3 has 16 amino acids. This chain's CDR3 is CSARPSEAASTDTQYF. The DNA for the CDR3 is TGCAGTGCTAGACCCTCGGAGGCGGCAAGCACAGATACGCAGTATTTT.

The rearrangement links TRBV27 to TRBJ2-4, with TRBD1 matching 9 bases. The V segment lost 6 bases and the J segment 8 bases; nucleotides outside the gene matches: 8. The CDR3 contains 14 residues. CDR1 is MNHEY and CDR2 is SMNVEV in the germline V gene (reference sequence). The CDR3 sequence is CASSRQGGGDIQYF. CDR3 bases: TGTGCCAGCAGCCGACAGGGGGGTGGTGACATTCAGTACTTC.

V gene TRBV5-1 combines with J gene TRBJ2-6; 9 bases match TRBD1. The germline V gene encodes CDR1 SGHRS and CDR2 YFSETQ. The ends lost 4 bases at V and 0 bases at J; junction bases unmatched: 5. This CDR3 has 17 amino acids. CDR3: CASSNGQGTSGANVLTF. In DNA, the CDR3 is TGCGCCAGCAGCAACGGACAGGGGACCTCTGGGGCCAACGTCCTGACTTTC.

The genes are TRBV12-3 or TRBV12-4 and TRBJ2-1; D might be TRBD2 (5 bases). V was clipped by 5 bases and J by 0 bases, with 17 bases between them. CDR3 length equals 17 residues. In DNA, the CDR3 is TGTGCCAGCAGTCCCGGACTCCTCTTAAGCTCCTACAATGAGCAGTTCTTC. Protein: CASSPGLLLSSYNEQFF.

This clonotype has more than one count but fewer than ten. The chain links TRBV3-1 to TRBJ2-7; TRBD1 agrees at 8 bases. There are 12 residues in the CDR3. The V and J ends lost 1 base and 9 bases, in that order; junction bases with no gene match: 2. Germline lookup yields CDR1 LGHDT and CDR2 YNNKEL (reference sequence). The CDR3 spells CASSQGDRRQYF. Written as DNA, the CDR3 is TGTGCCAGCAGCCAAGGGGACAGGCGGCAGTACTTC.

This clonotype was found a few times. The chain employs TRBV30 and TRBJ1-4; tentative D call: TRBD1 (6 bases). Germline V gene data show CDR1 as GTSNPN and CDR2 as SVGIG (reference sequence). CDR3 length: 15 residues. The V gene lost 5 bases and the J gene lost 3 bases, with 16 bases spanning the gap. The CDR3 DNA follows: TGTGCCTGGGGGGACACCTACGCAGCTAATGAAAAACTGTTTTTT. It yields the protein CAWGDTYAANEKLFF. The complete variable domain, with remaining parts taken from reference TRBV30 and TRBJ1-4, reads SQTIHQWPATLVQPVGSPLSLECTVEGTSNPNLYWYRQAAGRGLQLLFYSVGIGQISSEVPQNLSASRPQDRQFILSSKKLLLSDSGFYLCAWGDTYAANEKLFFGSGTQLSVL.

This clonotype showed up just a few times. The chain recombines TRBV20-1 with TRBJ1-4; D is unresolved. This CDR3 comprises 12 residues. Trimming shortened V by 2 bases and J by 11 bases, and 12 bases separated the two germline ends. The germline V gene has CDR1 DFQATT and CDR2 SNEGSKA (reference sequence). CDR3 sequence reads: CSARPGVGKLFF. The CDR3 nucleotides are TGCAGTGCTAGACCCGGGGTGGGGAAACTGTTTTTT.

This clonotype was recorded many times. The rearrangement joins TRBV3-1 to TRBJ2-1, with TRBD2 identical over 9 bases. Trimming cost V 0 bases and J 7 bases; bases outside gene matches: 22. The CDR3 sequence is 21 residues long. Germline CDR1 and CDR2: LGHDT and YNNKEL (reference sequence). Written as DNA, the CDR3 is TGTGCCAGCAGCCAAGAAATAGGCCCCCGCCTAGCGGGACCACTAAGGAATGAGCAGTTCTTC. It yields the protein CASSQEIGPRLAGPLRNEQFF.

This clonotype was seen repeatedly, ten times or more. The CDR3 loop is CSARDAASGTIYNEQFF. The CDR3 nucleotides are TGCAGTGCTAGAGATGCGGCTAGCGGGACCATTTACAATGAGCAGTTCTTC. The rearrangement uses TRBV20-1 and TRBJ2-1; 9 bases line up with TRBD2. The germline CDR1 and CDR2 sequences are DFQATT and SNEGSKA (reference sequence). This CDR3 comprises 17 residues. V trimming: 0 bases; J trimming: 4 bases; junction bases outside the gene matches: 10.

There are a few counts of this clonotype. V gene TRBV21-1 combines with J gene TRBJ2-7; TRBD1 is the table's D call, not checked against the DNA. TRBV21-1 is shown as a pseudogene. The CDR3 has 14 residues. This chain's CDR3 is CASSKVERVHEQYF. The CDR3, as DNA: TGTGCCAGCAGCAAGGTGGAGAGGGTTCACGAGCAGTACTTC.

This clonotype appeared a few times. The rearrangement joins TRBV11-2 to TRBJ2-7; no definite D call. The CDR3 sequence is 12 residues long. Per germline, CDR1 SGHAT and CDR2 FQNNGV. The V end lost 1 base, the J end lost 6 bases, and 7 bases lay between the germline ends. In DNA, the CDR3 is TGTGCCAGCAGCTTAGTACGGCGCGAGCAGTACTTC. Protein product: CASSLVRREQYF.

This clonotype was seen a handful of times. The chain carries TRBV7-2 and TRBJ1-2; 10 bases are a match to TRBD1. Per the germline V gene, CDR1 is SGHTA and CDR2 is FQGNSA. Trimming removed 5 bases from V and 8 bases from J; junction bases left unmatched: 8. This CDR3 has 14 residues. CDR3 DNA sequence: TGTGCCAGCAGCCAGGGACAGGGGTTGGACGGCTACACCTTC. This translates into CASSQGQGLDGYTF.

This clonotype was recorded once. The chain uses TRBV28 and TRBJ2-5, with D possibly being TRBD1 or TRBD2 (5 bases each). V shed 5 bases and J shed 1 base, with 17 bases lying between them. The V gene's germline CDR1 is MDHEN and CDR2 SYDVKM. This CDR3 is 16 amino acids long. The CDR3 bases are TGTGCCAGCAGTCCCTTCGGGGCGGGCAGCCAAGAGACCCAGTACTTC. Amino acids: CASSPFGAGSQETQYF.

About this clonotype itself: Being one base from a much bigger clone, this may be a read error. This chain uses TRBV24-1 with TRBJ2-5; TRBD1 agrees at 7 bases. This CDR3 comprises 13 residues. Per germline, CDR1 KGHDR and CDR2 SFDVKD. CDR3 in amino acids: CVTSDYRGETQYF. CDR3 sequence (DNA): TGTGTCACCAGTGATTACAGGGGAGAGACCCAGTACTTC.

This rearrangement joins TRBV29-1 to TRBJ2-3, with D perhaps matching TRBD2 (6 bases). V was clipped by 7 bases and J by 3 bases, with 14 bases between them. This CDR3 has 13 amino acids. Germline CDR1 reads SQVTM; CDR2 reads ANQGSEA. The CDR3 coding sequence is TGCAGCGCCCGAGGAGGGGCAACAGATACGCAGTATTTT. It translates to CSARGGATDTQYF.